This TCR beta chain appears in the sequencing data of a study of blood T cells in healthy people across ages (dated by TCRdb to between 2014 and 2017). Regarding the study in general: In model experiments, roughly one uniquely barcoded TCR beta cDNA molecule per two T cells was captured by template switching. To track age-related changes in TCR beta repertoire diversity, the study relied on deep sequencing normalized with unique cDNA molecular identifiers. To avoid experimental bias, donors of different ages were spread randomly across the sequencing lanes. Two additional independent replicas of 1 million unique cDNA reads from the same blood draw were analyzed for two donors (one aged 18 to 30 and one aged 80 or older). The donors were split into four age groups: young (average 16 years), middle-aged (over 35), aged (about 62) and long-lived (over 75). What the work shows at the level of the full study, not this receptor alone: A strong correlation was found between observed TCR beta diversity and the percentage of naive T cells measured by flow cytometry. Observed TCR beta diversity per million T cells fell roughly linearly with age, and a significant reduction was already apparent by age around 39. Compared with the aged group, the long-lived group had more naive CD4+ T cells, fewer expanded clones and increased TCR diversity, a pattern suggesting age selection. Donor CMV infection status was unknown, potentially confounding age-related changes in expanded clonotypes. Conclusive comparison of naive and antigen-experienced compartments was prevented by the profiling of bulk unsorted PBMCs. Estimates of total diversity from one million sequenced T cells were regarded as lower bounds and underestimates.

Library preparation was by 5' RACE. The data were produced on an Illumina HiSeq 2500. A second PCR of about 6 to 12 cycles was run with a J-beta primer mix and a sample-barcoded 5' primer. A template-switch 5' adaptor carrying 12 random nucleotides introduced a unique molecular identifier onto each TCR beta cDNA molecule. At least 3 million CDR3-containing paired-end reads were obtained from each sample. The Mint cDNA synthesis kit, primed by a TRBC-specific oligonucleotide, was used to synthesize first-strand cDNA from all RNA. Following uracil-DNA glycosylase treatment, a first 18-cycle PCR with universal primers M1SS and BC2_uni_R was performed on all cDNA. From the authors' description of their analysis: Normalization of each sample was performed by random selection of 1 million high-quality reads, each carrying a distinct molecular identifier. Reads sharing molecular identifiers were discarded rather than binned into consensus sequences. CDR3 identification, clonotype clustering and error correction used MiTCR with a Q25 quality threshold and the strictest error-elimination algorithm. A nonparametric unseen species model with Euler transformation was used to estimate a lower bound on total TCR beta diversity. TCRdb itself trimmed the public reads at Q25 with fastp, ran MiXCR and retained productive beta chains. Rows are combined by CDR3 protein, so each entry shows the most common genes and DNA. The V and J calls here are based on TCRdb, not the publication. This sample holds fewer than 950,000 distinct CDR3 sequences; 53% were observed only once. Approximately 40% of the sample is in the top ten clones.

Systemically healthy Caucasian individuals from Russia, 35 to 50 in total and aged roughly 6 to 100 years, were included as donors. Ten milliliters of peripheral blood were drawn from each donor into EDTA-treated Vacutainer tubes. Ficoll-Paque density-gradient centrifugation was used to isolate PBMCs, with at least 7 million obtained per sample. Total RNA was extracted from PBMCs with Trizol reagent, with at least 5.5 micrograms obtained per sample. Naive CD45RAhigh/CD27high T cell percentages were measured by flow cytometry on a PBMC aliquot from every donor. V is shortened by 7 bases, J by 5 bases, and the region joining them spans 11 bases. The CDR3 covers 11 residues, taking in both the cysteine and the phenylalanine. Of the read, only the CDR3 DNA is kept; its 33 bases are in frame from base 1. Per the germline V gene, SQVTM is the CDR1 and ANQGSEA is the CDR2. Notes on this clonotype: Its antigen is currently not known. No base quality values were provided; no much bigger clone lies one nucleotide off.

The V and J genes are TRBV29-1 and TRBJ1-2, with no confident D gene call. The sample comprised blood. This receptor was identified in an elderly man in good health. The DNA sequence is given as TGCAGCGACCGAGTGGGGTATGGCTACACCTTC. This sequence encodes CSDRVGYGYTF.